A single sample is the source of the 25 T cell receptor beta chains below, sequenced in a study of PD-L1 blockade in urothelial cancer. The method was immunoSEQ multiplex PCR; TCRdb's version includes in-frame clones alone and lacks a portion of them. The table has about 24,000 clones, roughly 80% seen once. The specimen comprised PBMCs, sampled around atezolizumab (anti-PD-L1) treatment. The receptor source for this set is a man aged 65-85 years with urothelial cancer.

The J gene is TRBJ2-2, the V gene TRBV5-4; possibly TRBD1 for D (7 bases). Trimming took off 2 bases at V and 7 bases at J, with 12 bases between the two ends. This CDR3 spans 14 amino acids. Germline V CDR1 and CDR2: SGHNT, YYREEE (reference sequence). The DNA for the CDR3 is TGTGCCAGCAGCTTAGGCAGGGGGGACGGGGAGCTGTTTTTT. Its protein is CASSLGRGDGELFF. Complete variable domain (other parts from reference TRBV5-4 and TRBJ2-2): ETGVTQSPTHLIKTRGQQVTLRCSSQSGHNTVSWYQQALGQGPQFIFQYYREEENGRGNFPPRFSGLQFPNYSSELNVNALELDDSALYLCASSLGRGDGELFFGEGSRLTVL.

This clone was recorded a few times. The V call is TRBV6-5, the J call TRBJ2-5, with TRBD2 identical over 8 bases. The CDR3 consists of 15 residues. V shed 0 bases and J 5 bases; nucleotides not matched to a gene: 5. CDR1 is MNHEY, CDR2 SVGAGI, per germline. The CDR3 region is CASSYSTSGTETQYF. For the CDR3, the DNA is TGTGCCAGCAGTTACTCCACTAGCGGCACTGAGACCCAGTACTTC.

The rearrangement joins TRBV9 to TRBJ2-1, with TRBD2 matching 10 bases. The V gene's germline CDR1 is SGDLS and CDR2 YYNGEE. Trimming at V came to 6 bases and at J to 4 bases, leaving 7 bases not matched to a gene. The CDR3 totals 15 residues. The CDR3 protein is CASTEGGLAYNEQFF. The DNA of the CDR3 is TGTGCCAGCACCGAGGGGGGACTAGCGTACAATGAGCAGTTCTTC.

V gene TRBV2 combines with J gene TRBJ2-7, with D tentatively TRBD1 (5 bases). Deletions cut 4 bases from V and 4 bases from J, with 5 bases between. Germline V CDR1 and CDR2: SNHLY, FYNNEI. CDR3 length: 11 residues. Here the CDR3 DNA reads TGTGCCAGCAGTGGACAGTACGAGCAGTACTTC. It codes for CASSGQYEQYF.

This sequence joins TRBV28 and TRBJ2-7; TRBD2 agrees at 8 bases. CDR1 is MDHEN, CDR2 SYDVKM, per germline. The junction had 6 bases not matched to a gene; V was cut back by 3 bases and J by 2 bases. This CDR3 contains 15 residues. This chain's CDR3 is CASSLVGTSTYEQYF. The CDR3 DNA reads as TGTGCCAGCAGTTTGGTTGGGACTAGTACCTACGAGCAGTACTTC.

The chain recombines TRBV28 with TRBJ2-5, with 8 bases that match TRBD1. V shed 5 bases, J shed 4 bases, and the junction held 9 bases outside the gene matches. Germline V lookup: CDR1 MDHEN, CDR2 SYDVKM. The CDR3 sequence is 15 residues long. This CDR3 is CASSVGQGDTETQYF. The CDR3 DNA sequence: TGTGCCAGCAGTGTAGGACAGGGTGATACAGAGACCCAGTACTTC.

The chain is built from TRBV18 and TRBJ1-1, with D maybe TRBD1 (6 bases). Per germline, CDR1 KGHSH and CDR2 LQKENI. The length of the CDR3 is 15 residues. Trimming stripped 3 bases from V and 1 base from J, with 12 bases between. For the CDR3, the DNA is TGTGCCAGCTCACCTTTACAGGGTTGGAACACTGAAGCTTTCTTT. Translated, it gives CASSPLQGWNTEAFF.

A single count supports this clone. The chain combines TRBV7-6 with TRBJ1-1; no definite D call. Germline loops: CDR1 SGHVS, CDR2 FNYEAQ. The CDR3 consists of 15 residues. V gave up 1 base and J gave up 4 bases, with 13 bases separating them. The CDR3 region is CASSLGSGDGTEAFF. The CDR3 DNA reads TGTGCCAGCAGCTTAGGCTCGGGAGACGGCACTGAAGCTTTCTTT.

V is TRBV5-1 and J is TRBJ2-7; unclear D gene. The CDR3 loop spans 11 amino acids. Trimming took off 8 bases at V and 8 bases at J, with 14 bases between the two ends. CDR1 is SGHRS and CDR2 is YFSETQ in the germline V gene. CDR3 sequence: CASESNGQQYF. In DNA form, the CDR3 reads TGCGCCAGTGAGTCTAATGGGCAGCAGTACTTC.

Written as DNA, the CDR3 is TGTGCCAGCAGCCAGCGACACCCCAATGAGCAGTTCTTC. Amino acids: CASSQRHPNEQFF. This chain joins TRBV14 and TRBJ2-1; D is unclear. Germline CDR1 is SGHDN and CDR2 is FVKESK. Trimming removed 3 bases from V and 6 bases from J, with 9 bases in between. The CDR3 consists of 13 residues.

This chain uses TRBV28 with TRBJ2-1; D is possibly TRBD1 (6 bases). CDR3 length: 15 amino acids. Trimming stripped 6 bases from V and 10 bases from J, with 22 bases between. The germline V gene encodes CDR1 MDHEN and CDR2 SYDVKM. The CDR3 region has the DNA TGTGCCAGCAGGTCCGGGACACGGAATCTTCTAGAGCAGTTCTTC. It translates to CASRSGTRNLLEQFF. Drawing the rest from reference TRBV28 and TRBJ2-1, the complete variable domain is DVKVTQSSRYLVKRTGEKVFLECVQDMDHENMFWYRQDPGLGLRLIYFSYDVKMKEKGDIPEGYSVSREKKERFSLILESASTNQTSMYLCASRSGTRNLLEQFFGPGTRLTVL.

The chain has TRBV5-1 and TRBJ2-3; D may be TRBD1 (6 bases). This CDR3 has 14 amino acids. The germline CDR1 and CDR2 sequences are SGHRS and YFSETQ. Trimming stripped 6 bases from V and 2 bases from J, with 13 bases between. The CDR3: CASTRTELTDTQYF. The DNA of the CDR3 is TGCGCCAGCACCCGGACAGAGCTCACAGATACGCAGTATTTT.

This clone is labeled as hyperexpanded (1% or more). This chain connects TRBV7-9 to TRBJ1-1, with no clear D. Trimming took off 2 bases at V and 1 base at J, with 17 bases between the two ends. Germline lookup yields CDR1 SEHNR and CDR2 FQNEAQ (reference sequence). The CDR3 extends over 17 amino acids. DNA for the CDR3: TGTGCCAGCAGCTTACTCCGCCTTGACAACCCGAACACTGAAGCTTTCTTT. Encoded protein: CASSLLRLDNPNTEAFF.

The rearrangement uses TRBV28 and TRBJ2-4; 10 bases match TRBD2. The CDR3 runs to 18 residues. CDR1 and CDR2 from the germline V gene are MDHEN and SYDVKM. V shed 6 bases, J shed 2 bases, and the junction held 13 bases outside the gene matches. CDR3 amino acids: CASRLTLGLAETKNIQYF. The CDR3 nucleotides are TGTGCCAGCAGACTTACCCTTGGACTAGCGGAAACCAAAAACATTCAGTACTTC.

This chain joins TRBV28 and TRBJ2-7; 10 bases are a match to TRBD2. Germline values: CDR1 MDHEN, CDR2 SYDVKM. Trimming at V came to 5 bases and at J to 6 bases, leaving 7 bases not matched to a gene. This CDR3 contains 14 residues. The CDR3: CASSNLAGVREQYF. CDR3 sequence (DNA): TGTGCCAGCAGTAACCTAGCGGGAGTACGCGAGCAGTACTTC.

The chain has TRBV5-6 and TRBJ1-1; no firm D call. Germline V gene data show CDR1 as SGHDT and CDR2 as YYEEEE. The CDR3 consists of 12 residues. V lost 4 bases and J 9 bases, leaving 13 bases between the germline ends. The CDR3 reads CASSPGHLKAFF. The CDR3 coding sequence is TGTGCCAGCAGCCCAGGCCATTTAAAAGCTTTCTTT.

The chain joins TRBV5-4 to TRBJ1-1; 10 nucleotides match TRBD1. The CDR3 runs to 15 residues. Unmatched junction bases numbered 4, after V lost 3 bases and J lost 2 bases. In germline, CDR1 is SGHNT, CDR2 YYREEE (reference sequence). CDR3 in DNA: TGTGCCAGCAGCTCCCGGACAGGGGGAAACACTGAAGCTTTCTTT. Protein: CASSSRTGGNTEAFF.

The chain employs TRBV6-5 and TRBJ2-1, with D maybe TRBD2 (5 bases). The V end lost 5 bases, the J end lost 3 bases, and 11 bases lay between the germline ends. From germline, CDR1 is MNHEY and CDR2 SVGAGI. The CDR3 covers 14 residues. CDR3: CASSGTRGYNEQFF. In nucleotides, the CDR3 is TGTGCCAGCAGTGGAACTCGGGGCTACAATGAGCAGTTCTTC.

The chain employs TRBV5-1 and TRBJ1-1, with 8 bases identical to TRBD1. The CDR3 totals 15 residues. V lost 4 bases, J lost 1 base, and 6 bases stayed unmatched. Germline CDR1 is SGHRS and CDR2 is YFSETQ. As DNA, the CDR3 is TGCGCCAGCAGCCGCCTAGGACAGGGGAACACTGAAGCTTTCTTT. Translating gives CASSRLGQGNTEAFF.

V is TRBV23-1 and J is TRBJ1-4, with D hard to call. TRBV23-1 is an ORF, with its function uncertain. CDR3 size: 15 residues. V dropped 5 bases and J dropped 8 bases, with 18 bases sitting between them. CDR3 in amino acids: CASSTSGLGREKLFF. CDR3 in DNA: TGCGCCAGCAGTACAAGTGGACTTGGCCGAGAAAAACTGTTTTTT.

The chain combines TRBV6-5 with TRBJ2-7, with D possibly being TRBD2 (5 bases). With 0 bases removed from V and 7 bases from J, the gap between germline ends came to 10 bases. The germline CDR1 and CDR2 sequences are MNHEY and SVGAGI. The CDR3 runs 13 residues. CDR3 DNA sequence: TGTGCCAGCAGTTACTCTACGTCGGGGGAGCAGTACTTC. Translated, it gives CASSYSTSGEQYF.

The chain couples TRBV18 to TRBJ1-3; the D is unclear. Per the germline V gene, CDR1 is KGHSH and CDR2 is LQKENI. The CDR3 has 13 amino acids. Trimming took off 2 bases at V and 3 bases at J, with 5 bases between the two ends. The CDR3 DNA is TGTGCCAGCTCACCATCCAATGGAAACACCATATATTTT. This gives the protein CASSPSNGNTIYF.

Written as DNA, the CDR3 is TGTGCCAGCAGTCACTCGATCGACAGCTATAGCAATCAGCCCCAGCATTTT. This sequence encodes CASSHSIDSYSNQPQHF. This sequence joins TRBV28 and TRBJ1-5; D may be TRBD1 (5 bases). V gave up 5 bases and J gave up 0 bases, with 17 bases separating them. The CDR3 runs to 17 residues. Germline V gives CDR1 MDHEN, CDR2 SYDVKM.

The chain combines TRBV10-2 with TRBJ2-1; no definite D call. The CDR3 has 14 amino acids. CDR1 and CDR2 from the germline V gene are WSHSY and SAAADI. V dropped 4 bases and J dropped 6 bases, with 13 bases sitting between them. The CDR3 DNA sequence: TGCGCCAGCAGTGTGGCTTCTCCCCGCAATGAGCAGTTCTTC. Translated: CASSVASPRNEQFF.

This clone came up once. CDR3 in amino acids: CASSLLLASGELFF. The CDR3 bases are TGTGCCAGCAGCTTATTGCTAGCCTCTGGGGAGCTGTTTTTT. J is TRBJ2-2 and V is TRBV7-2, with D perhaps TRBD2 (5 bases). Deletions cut 2 bases from V and 8 bases from J, with 12 bases between. The CDR3 has 14 amino acids. Looked up from germline, CDR1 is SGHTA and CDR2 is FQGNSA.